This T cell receptor beta chain was obtained from a study of blood T cells in healthy people across ages. Alongside a J-beta primer mix, a sample-barcoded 5' primer served in a second PCR lasting about 7 to 11 cycles. TCRdb ran MiXCR on the 5' RACE reads and lists one entry per CDR3 protein. The sample has roughly 800,000 distinct CDR3 sequences, 25% to 30% seen once. Germline V gives CDR1 MNHEY, CDR2 SVGAGI. V lost 3 bases and J lost 4, with 9 bases in between. This CDR3 has 13 residues. Each sample had at least 6 million PBMCs isolated. A few counts support this clonotype. These data also formed part of another study, on T cells of mothers and their children. From that paper: Input to cDNA synthesis comprised all extracted RNA, at a ratio of around 1.4 ug per 15 ul. Overlap in related mother-child pairs always slightly exceeded unrelated pairs, never significantly. There were no persistent microchimeric T cell clones detected.

The clonotype comes from a boy aged 5-17 years in good health. The sequencing input was blood. The chain recombines TRBV6-5 with TRBJ1-2; no clear D. For the CDR3, the DNA is TGTGCCAGCAGTTATTCCCCGAGCTATGGCTACACCTTC. This encodes CASSYSPSYGYTF.